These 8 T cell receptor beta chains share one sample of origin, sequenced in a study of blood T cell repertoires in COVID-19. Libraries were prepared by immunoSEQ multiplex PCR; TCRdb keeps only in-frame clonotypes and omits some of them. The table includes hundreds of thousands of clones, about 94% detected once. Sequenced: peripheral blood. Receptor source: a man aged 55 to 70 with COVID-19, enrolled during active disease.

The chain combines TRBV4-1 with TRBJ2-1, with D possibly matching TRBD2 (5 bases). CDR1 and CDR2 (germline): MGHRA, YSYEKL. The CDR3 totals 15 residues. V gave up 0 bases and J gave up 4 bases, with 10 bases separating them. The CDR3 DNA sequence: TGCGCCAGCAGCCAAGATCGAGGCGGGTACAATGAGCAGTTCTTC. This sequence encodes CASSQDRGGYNEQFF.

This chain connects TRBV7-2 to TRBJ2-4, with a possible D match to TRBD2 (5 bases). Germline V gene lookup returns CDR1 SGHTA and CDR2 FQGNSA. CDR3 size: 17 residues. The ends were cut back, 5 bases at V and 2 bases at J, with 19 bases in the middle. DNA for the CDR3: TGTGCCAGCAGCCCAAATCATGTTCGGGATCCCAAAAACATTCAGTACTTC. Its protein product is CASSPNHVRDPKNIQYF.

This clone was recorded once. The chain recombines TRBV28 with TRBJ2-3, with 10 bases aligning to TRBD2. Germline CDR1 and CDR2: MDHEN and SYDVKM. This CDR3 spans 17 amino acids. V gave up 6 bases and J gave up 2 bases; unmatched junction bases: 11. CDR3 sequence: CASSSPGLAEYTDTQYF. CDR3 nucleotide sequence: TGTGCCAGCAGCTCCCCAGGACTAGCGGAATACACAGATACGCAGTATTTT.

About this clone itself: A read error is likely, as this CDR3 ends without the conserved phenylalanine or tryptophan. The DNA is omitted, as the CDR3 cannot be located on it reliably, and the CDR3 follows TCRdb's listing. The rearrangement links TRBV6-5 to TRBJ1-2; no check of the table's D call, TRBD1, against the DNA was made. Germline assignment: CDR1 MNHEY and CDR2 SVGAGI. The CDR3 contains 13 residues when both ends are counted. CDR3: CASSTMDREPLVL.

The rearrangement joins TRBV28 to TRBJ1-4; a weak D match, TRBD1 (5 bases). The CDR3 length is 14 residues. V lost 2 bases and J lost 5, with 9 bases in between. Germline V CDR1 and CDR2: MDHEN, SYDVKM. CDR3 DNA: TGTGCCAGCAGTTTACGGGGGTTCAATGAAAAACTGTTTTTT. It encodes CASSLRGFNEKLFF.

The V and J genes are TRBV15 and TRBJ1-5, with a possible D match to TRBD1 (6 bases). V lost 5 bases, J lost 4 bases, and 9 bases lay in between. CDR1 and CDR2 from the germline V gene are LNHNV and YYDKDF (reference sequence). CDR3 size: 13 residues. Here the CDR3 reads CATSGTGNQPQHF. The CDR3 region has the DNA TGTGCCACCAGCGGAACAGGGAATCAGCCCCAGCATTTT.

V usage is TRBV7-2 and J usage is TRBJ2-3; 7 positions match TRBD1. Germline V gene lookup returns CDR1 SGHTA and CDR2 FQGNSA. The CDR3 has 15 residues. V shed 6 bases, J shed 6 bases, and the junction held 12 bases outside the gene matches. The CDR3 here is CASSSSARGYDTQYF. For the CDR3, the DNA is TGTGCCAGCAGTTCCTCGGCCAGGGGGTACGATACGCAGTATTTT.

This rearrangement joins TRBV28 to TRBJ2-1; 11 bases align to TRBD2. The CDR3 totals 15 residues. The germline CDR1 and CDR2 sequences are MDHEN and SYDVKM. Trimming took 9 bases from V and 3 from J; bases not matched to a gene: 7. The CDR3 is CASQPGTSGYNEQFF. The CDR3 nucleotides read TGTGCCAGTCAGCCCGGGACTAGCGGCTACAATGAGCAGTTCTTC.